This entry concerns a single T cell receptor (beta chain). The method was immunoSEQ multiplex PCR; TCRdb's version includes in-frame clones alone and lacks a portion of them. The data hold around 160,000 clones, with 89% observed a single time. V lost 4 bases and J 4 bases, leaving 13 bases between the germline ends. The germline V gene encodes CDR1 SGHDN and CDR2 FVKESK. CDR3 length: 14 amino acids. This entry is derived from a study of blood T cell repertoires in COVID-19. On the study more broadly: Whether acute or convalescent, the COVID-19 samples came from the United States, Italy and Spain. T cells, B-cell-depleted T cells, or PBMCs provided the cDNA or gDNA that served as material.

Sequenced input: peripheral blood. The receptor was derived from a man between 60 and 75 years old with acute or convalescent COVID-19. This sequence joins TRBV14 and TRBJ1-1; D call uncertain. CDR3 region: CASSRRWASTEAFF. The CDR3 DNA is TGTGCCAGCAGCCGAAGATGGGCCTCCACTGAAGCTTTCTTT.